Below, 5 T cell receptor beta chains from the same sample are listed, as sequenced in a study of blood T cell repertoires in COVID-19. Generated by immunoSEQ multiplex PCR, the TCRdb table keeps only in-frame clones and is missing some. The sample has approximately 310,000 clones, 85% seen once; the top ten hold 1.5% to 2%. Sequenced material: PBMCs or T cells enriched from blood (not recorded which). The receptors here all came from a woman between 25 and 40 years old who had been exposed to COVID-19.

The chain links TRBV6-5 to TRBJ1-3, with no clear D. The CDR3 extends over 15 amino acids. Trimming took 7 bases from V and 7 from J, leaving 20 bases between them. Germline V lookup: CDR1 MNHEY, CDR2 SVGAGI. CDR3 DNA sequence: TGTGCCAGCACCCCAGAGGCCGTTCCGAGTAACACCATATATTTT. It encodes CASTPEAVPSNTIYF.

The CDR3 sequence is CASRRSGGGANVLTF. The DNA for the CDR3 is TGTGCCAGCAGGAGGTCAGGGGGAGGGGCCAACGTCCTGACTTTC. The V call is TRBV6-5, the J call TRBJ2-6; 7 bases are shared with TRBD1. V gave up 6 bases and J gave up 4 bases; unmatched junction bases: 6. CDR1 is MNHEY, CDR2 SVGAGI, per germline. CDR3 size: 15 residues.

The J gene is TRBJ2-3, the V gene TRBV30; no definite D call. Trimming removed 2 bases from V and 2 bases from J, with 5 bases in between. Germline V gives CDR1 GTSNPN, CDR2 SVGIG (reference sequence). The CDR3 length is 12 residues. CDR3 sequence reads: CAWSYITDTQYF. DNA of the CDR3: TGTGCCTGGAGTTACATCACAGATACGCAGTATTTT.

The chain joins TRBV28 to TRBJ1-2, with 9 bases aligning to TRBD1. The CDR3 has 18 residues. After removal of 1 base from V and 6 bases from J, the junction contained 15 bases not matched to a gene. The germline V gene encodes CDR1 MDHEN and CDR2 SYDVKM. The DNA for the CDR3 is TGTGCCAGCAGTTTATTAGGGACAGGGTTGCTTTTCTCCCATGGCTACACCTTC. This gives the protein CASSLLGTGLLFSHGYTF.

The J gene is TRBJ1-3, the V gene TRBV19; 7 bases line up with TRBD1. The germline V gene has CDR1 LNHDA and CDR2 SQIVND (reference sequence). V gave up 0 bases and J gave up 0 bases; unmatched junction bases: 2. The CDR3 is 16 residues long. The CDR3 DNA follows: TGTGCCAGTAGTATAGATCGGACAGGCTCTGGAAACACCATATATTTT. Translation gives CASSIDRTGSGNTIYF.